This T cell receptor (beta chain) was captured by sequencing in a study of shared clonotypes between healthy human individuals. Profiled with immunoSEQ multiplex PCR; TCRdb holds only in-frame clones, not every one. The table records about 700,000 clones, less than 85% of them present only once. The CDR3 runs 15 residues. V lost 1 base and J 4 bases, leaving 13 bases between the germline ends. Germline V gene sequence: CDR1 SGHTA, CDR2 FQGNSA. This clone was detected only once. The clonotype originates from a woman aged 25-40 years in good health. Sample: memory CD4+ T cells sorted from blood. Subset defined: CD45RA-negative fraction. V gene TRBV7-2 combines with J gene TRBJ1-1, with D possibly TRBD1 on 5 matching bases. CDR3 in DNA: TGTGCCAGCAGCTTAGTGGTATATAGGGGCACTGAAGCTTTCTTT. Its translation: CASSLVVYRGTEAFF.